This TCR beta chain was identified in a study of blood T cell repertoires in COVID-19. Per the authors' pipeline: Cell counts per sample came from amplifying reference gene primers. TCRdb keeps only in-frame clones here, not all; method: immunoSEQ multiplex PCR. The V and J calls and clone size come from that table; D and trimming were worked out from the DNA. The sample has tens of thousands of clones; around 88% are singletons. The CDR3 totals 16 residues. The germline gives CDR1 SGHKS, CDR2 YYEKEE (reference sequence). V was trimmed by 0 bases and J by 1 base, leaving 12 bases between them. The chain employs TRBV5-5 and TRBJ2-3; TRBD1 is a possible D gene (6 bases). The sample consisted of peripheral blood. This receptor was obtained from an elderly man with COVID-19, enrolled during active disease. This chain's CDR3 is CASSLEGDPRTDTQYF. The CDR3 DNA is TGTGCCAGCAGCTTGGAGGGGGACCCGCGCACAGATACGCAGTATTTT.